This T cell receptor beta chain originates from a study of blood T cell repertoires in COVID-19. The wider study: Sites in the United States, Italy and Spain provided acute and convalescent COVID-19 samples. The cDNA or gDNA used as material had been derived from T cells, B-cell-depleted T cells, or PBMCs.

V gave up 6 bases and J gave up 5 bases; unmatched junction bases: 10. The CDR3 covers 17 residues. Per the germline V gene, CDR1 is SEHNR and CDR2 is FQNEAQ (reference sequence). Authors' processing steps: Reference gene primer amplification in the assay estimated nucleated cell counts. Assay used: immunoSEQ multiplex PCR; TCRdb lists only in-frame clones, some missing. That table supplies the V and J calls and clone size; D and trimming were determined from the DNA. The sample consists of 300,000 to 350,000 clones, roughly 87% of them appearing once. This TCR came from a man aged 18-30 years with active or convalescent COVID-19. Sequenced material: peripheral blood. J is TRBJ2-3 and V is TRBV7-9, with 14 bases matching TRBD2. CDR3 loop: CASSRWTSGRLGDTQYF. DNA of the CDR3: TGTGCCAGCAGTAGGTGGACTAGCGGGAGGTTGGGAGATACGCAGTATTTT. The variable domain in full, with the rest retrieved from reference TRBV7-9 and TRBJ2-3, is DTGVSQNPRHKITKRGQNVTFRCDPISEHNRLYWYRQTLGQGPEFLTYFQNEAQLEKSRLLSDRFSAERPKGSFSTLEIQRTEQGDSAMYLCASSRWTSGRLGDTQYFGPGTRLTVL.